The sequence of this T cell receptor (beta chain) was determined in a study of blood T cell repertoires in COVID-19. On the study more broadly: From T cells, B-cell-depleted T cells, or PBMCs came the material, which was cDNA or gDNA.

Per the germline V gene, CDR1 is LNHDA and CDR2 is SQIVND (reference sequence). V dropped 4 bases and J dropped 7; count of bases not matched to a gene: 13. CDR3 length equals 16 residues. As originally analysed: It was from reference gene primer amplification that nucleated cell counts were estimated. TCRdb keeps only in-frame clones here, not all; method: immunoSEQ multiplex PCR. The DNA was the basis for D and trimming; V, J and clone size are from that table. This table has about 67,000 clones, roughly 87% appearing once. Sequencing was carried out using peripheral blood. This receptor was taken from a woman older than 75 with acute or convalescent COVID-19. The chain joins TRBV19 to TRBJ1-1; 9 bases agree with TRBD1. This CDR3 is CASSNPWTGEVGEAFF. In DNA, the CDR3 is TGTGCCAGTAGTAACCCCTGGACAGGGGAGGTCGGTGAAGCTTTCTTT.